This is a list of T cell receptor beta chains from one sample in a study of blood T cell repertoires in COVID-19. The data were produced by immunoSEQ multiplex PCR, yet TCRdb's version contains in-frame clones alone and is incomplete. Among 50,000 to 65,000 clones listed, 70% to 90% were seen once. The source material was peripheral blood. Receptor source: a man between 65 and 79 years old with acute or convalescent COVID-19. Each CDR3 is given with its conserved first and last residue. Fields, in order: clone size, J gene, V gene, D gene, CDR3 DNA, CDR3 protein. A D gene is named only where the DNA matches it firmly. A clone size is listed for some rows: how often the clone was seen (once, few, many), or a class if it is expanded.

-,TRBJ2-5,TRBV11-2,TRBD2,TGTGCCAGCAGCTTAGTCGGGACTAGCCTTTGGGAGACCCAGTACTTC,CASSLVGTSLWETQYF
-,TRBJ2-3,TRBV30,TRBD2,TGTGCCTGGGGAGGGCTAGCGGGGACCACAGATACGCAGTATTTT,CAWGGLAGTTDTQYF
-,TRBJ2-1,TRBV27,TRBD2,TGTGCCAGCAGTATTTGGACTAGCGGGGCTAATGAGCAGTTCTTC,CASSIWTSGANEQFF
once,TRBJ1-4,TRBV5-1,TRBD1,TGCGCCAGCAGCCTTGGGACAGCGGGAGATGAAAAACTGTTTTTT,CASSLGTAGDEKLFF
-,TRBJ2-7,TRBV12-5,TRBD2,TGTGCTAGTGGTACTGGGAGGGTGGGGCGCGACTCCTACGAGCAGTACTTC,CASGTGRVGRDSYEQYF
-,TRBJ1-3,TRBV30,-,TGTGCCTGGAGTGTACTGGGGGGGTGGAACACCATATATTTT,CAWSVLGGWNTIYF
-,TRBJ2-2,TRBV19,-,TGTGCCAGTAGTATTGGGGGCCACATCCGAAGGACCGGGGAGCTGTTTTTT,CASSIGGHIRRTGELFF
-,TRBJ2-2,TRBV18,-,TGTGCCAGCTCACCACGCCGACAGGGAGGAGGGGTCGCCGGGGAGCTGTTTTTT,CASSPRRQGGGVAGELFF
-,TRBJ1-2,TRBV28,-,TGTGCCAGCAGTTTGGGGCAGGGGCTGTATGGCTACACCTTC,CASSLGQGLYGYTF
-,TRBJ1-1,TRBV2,-,TGTGCCAGCAGTTTGTCAGGGTATGAAGCTTTCTTT,CASSLSGYEAFF
-,TRBJ2-3,TRBV2,-,TGTGCCGGTGGGACATTAGTTTTCACAGATACGCAGTATTTT,CAGGTLVFTDTQYF
-,TRBJ2-3,TRBV5-1,-,TGCGCCAGCAGCGCGGGAACCGGGACAGCAGATACGCAGTATTTT,CASSAGTGTADTQYF
-,TRBJ1-4,TRBV19,-,TGTGCCAGTAGTATAGAGAGAACTAATGAAAAACTGTTTTTT,CASSIERTNEKLFF
-,TRBJ2-2,TRBV19,TRBD2,TGTGCCAGTGACTCAGCGGGGGGGCGGACCGGGGAGCTGTTTTTT,CASDSAGGRTGELFF
-,TRBJ1-5,TRBV27,TRBD1,TGTGCCAGCAGTGGGGTGACAGGGTTGTCCAATCAGCCCCAGCATTTT,CASSGVTGLSNQPQHF
few,TRBJ2-5,TRBV7-8,TRBD2,TGTGCCAGCAGCTCTACGACGGGGGGGGCGACGGTAGAGACCCAGTACTTC,CASSSTTGGATVETQYF